This record concerns one T cell receptor beta chain sequence. The data derive from a study of blood T cell repertoires in COVID-19. Study-wide context: T cells, B-cell-depleted T cells, or PBMCs provided the cDNA or gDNA that served as material.

Method: immunoSEQ multiplex PCR; TCRdb's copy keeps in-frame clones and lacks some. The sample carries around 290,000 clones, around 89% recorded once. CDR3 length equals 19 residues. V was trimmed by 0 bases and J by 0 bases, leaving 18 bases between them. Per germline, CDR1 SGHKS and CDR2 YYEKEE (reference sequence). This TCR was sampled from a middle-aged man with acute or convalescent COVID-19. V is TRBV5-5 and J is TRBJ2-2; D may be TRBD1 (5 bases). Sequenced sample: peripheral blood. This CDR3 reads CASSLAWSIRVANTGELFF. CDR3 nucleotides: TGTGCCAGCAGCTTGGCCTGGTCTATCAGGGTCGCGAACACCGGGGAGCTGTTTTTT.